These 4 T cell receptor beta chains came from one sample sequenced in a study of response to subunit inactivated influenza vaccine. TCRdb re-called the RT-PCR reads with MiXCR, one entry per CDR3 protein. The top ten clones hold about 11% of a sample with 700,000 to 800,000 distinct CDR3 sequences, approximately 17% of them seen once. The specimen was PBMCs from blood, collected about 5 days after vaccination. The source is a man aged 45-65 years who received an inactivated influenza vaccine.

This chain uses TRBV24-1 with TRBJ2-2, with 9 bases identical to TRBD1. Trimming took 4 bases from V and 3 from J; bases not matched to a gene: 2. The CDR3 extends over 15 amino acids. Germline V gene data show CDR1 as KGHDR and CDR2 as SFDVKD. CDR3 coding DNA: TGTGCCACCAGTGAGGGACAGGGTTACACCGGGGAGCTGTTTTTT. The encoded protein is CATSEGQGYTGELFF.

The rearrangement links TRBV18 to TRBJ2-1; D ambiguous. This CDR3 has 14 residues. Trimming shortened V by 0 bases and J by 0 bases, and 3 bases separated the two germline ends. The germline CDR1 and CDR2 sequences are KGHSH and LQKENI. CDR3 sequence: CASSPPSSYNEQFF. Written as DNA, the CDR3 is TGTGCCAGCTCACCACCTAGCTCCTACAATGAGCAGTTCTTC.

The table lists this clonotype with many counts. The chain carries TRBV5-1 and TRBJ2-1; TRBD2 is a possible D gene (6 bases). Germline CDR1 and CDR2: SGHRS and YFSETQ. CDR3 length equals 13 residues. V dropped 3 bases and J dropped 7 bases, with 11 bases sitting between them. CDR3 DNA sequence: TGCGCCAGCAGCTCGACTAGTTGGAATGAGCAGTTCTTC. Translated, it gives CASSSTSWNEQFF. Complete variable domain (other parts from reference TRBV5-1 and TRBJ2-1): KAGVTQTPRYLIKTRGQQVTLSCSPISGHRSVSWYQQTPGQGLQFLFEYFSETQRNKGNFPGRFSGRQFSNSRSEMNVSTLELGDSALYLCASSSTSWNEQFFGPGTRLTVL.

The sample holds a few counts of this clonotype. The gene calls are TRBV7-8 and TRBJ2-3, with TRBD2 as a possible D gene (6 bases). Germline-derived CDR1 and CDR2 are SGHVS and FQNEAQ. CDR3 length: 15 residues. Trimming pared 5 bases from V and 2 bases from J, leaving 14 bases between. CDR3 DNA: TGTGCCAGCAGCGGGAGTGGCGGGGCCACAGATACGCAGTATTTT. This translates into CASSGSGGATDTQYF.